These T cell receptor beta chains were read from a single sample in a study of T-cell reconstitution after alpha-beta-depleted transplantation in children. TCRdb re-called the PCR reads with MiXCR, one entry per CDR3 protein. Among 200,000 to 250,000 distinct CDR3 sequences listed, roughly a tenth were seen once. The source was PBMCs, collected before TCRalphabeta/CD19-depleted stem cell transplant. These receptors were collected from a child younger than two with acute myeloid leukemia, due to receive a stem cell transplant. CDR3s include the opening cysteine and the closing phenylalanine or tryptophan. Fields, in order: CDR3 DNA, CDR3 protein, clone size, D gene, J gene, V gene. D genes are given only for firm matches. Size tells how often a clone was seen (once, few, many) or the class of an expanded clone, and some rows leave it out.

DNA: TGTGCCAGCAGTGCGACTAGCGGGAGACGGGAGCAGTTCTTC
CDR3: CASSATSGRREQFF
size: NA
D: TRBD2
J: TRBJ2-1
V: TRBV6-2/TRBV6-3

DNA: TGTGCCAGCAGCCAAAAGATCGACAGGAGAAATCGCAATCAGCCCCAGCATTTT
CDR3: CASSQKIDRRNRNQPQHF
size: many
D: NA
J: TRBJ1-5
V: TRBV3-1

DNA: TGTGCCAGCAGTCCCCGGGGGGGGAGGCTAGGCAATCAGCCCCAGCATTTT
CDR3: CASSPRGGRLGNQPQHF
size: few
D: NA
J: TRBJ1-5
V: TRBV12-3/TRBV12-4

DNA: TGTGCCAGCAAGATTAGCGGGAGGGCTACCTACGAGCAGTACTTC
CDR3: CASKISGRATYEQYF
size: many
D: TRBD2
J: TRBJ2-7
V: TRBV12-3/TRBV12-4

DNA: TGTGCCAGCAGACAAGGGCCGGGACGCTTCTACGAGCAGTACTTC
CDR3: CASRQGPGRFYEQYF
size: many
D: NA
J: TRBJ2-7
V: TRBV12-3/TRBV12-4

DNA: TGCGCCAGCAGCTTGGGCGTGCTCGCGGGAGGGGTCTACAATGAGCAGTTCTTC
CDR3: CASSLGVLAGGVYNEQFF
size: many
D: TRBD2
J: TRBJ2-1
V: TRBV5-1

DNA: TGTGCCAGCAGCTTCGGGCAGAATGAAAAACTGTTTTTT
CDR3: CASSFGQNEKLFF
size: many
D: NA
J: TRBJ1-4
V: TRBV7-9

DNA: TGTGCCAGCAGCTTAATGGTGGGCGGATATTCCTACGAGCAGTACTTC
CDR3: CASSLMVGGYSYEQYF
size: many
D: NA
J: TRBJ2-7
V: TRBV7-2

DNA: TGCAGCGTTGAAGAATCTGTTGACGGCTACACCTTC
CDR3: CSVEESVDGYTF
size: many
D: NA
J: TRBJ1-2
V: TRBV29-1

DNA: TGTGCCAGCAGCGTAGGGACAGGGGGCGCGGATAGCTATGGCTACACCTTC
CDR3: CASSVGTGGADSYGYTF
size: many
D: TRBD1
J: TRBJ1-2
V: TRBV9

DNA: TGTGCCATCAGTGGGACTGGGAATCCAGAGACCCAGTACTTC
CDR3: CAISGTGNPETQYF
size: NA
D: NA
J: TRBJ2-5
V: TRBV10-3

DNA: TGCAGTTCCTGGGGAGGACATATATCTCAGCCCCAGCATTTT
CDR3: CSSWGGHISQPQHF
size: many
D: NA
J: TRBJ1-5
V: TRBV20-1

DNA: TGTGCCAGCAGTGAGAGTTGGACAGGGTTCTACGAGCAGTACTTC
CDR3: CASSESWTGFYEQYF
size: many
D: TRBD1
J: TRBJ2-7
V: TRBV6-1

DNA: TGTGCCAGCTCACCCAGGACCGGGACAGGGGAAGACAATGAGCAGTTCTTC
CDR3: CASSPRTGTGEDNEQFF
size: many
D: TRBD1
J: TRBJ2-1
V: TRBV18

DNA: TGCAGCGTTGAATCAACTACGAGCTCCTACAATGAGCAGTTCTTC
CDR3: CSVESTTSSYNEQFF
size: NA
D: NA
J: TRBJ2-1
V: TRBV29-1

DNA: TGTGCCAGCAGACCCTGGGGGGGCACAGATACGCAGTATTTT
CDR3: CASRPWGGTDTQYF
size: NA
D: NA
J: TRBJ2-3
V: TRBV12-3/TRBV12-4

DNA: TGCAGTGCTAGAGATCGGTTTAGGACTAGCGGATACAATGAGCAGTTCTTC
CDR3: CSARDRFRTSGYNEQFF
size: many
D: TRBD2
J: TRBJ2-1
V: TRBV20-1

DNA: TGTGCCACCAGTAATCCTAGCGGGAGCGGGGGCAATGAGCAGTTCTTC
CDR3: CATSNPSGSGGNEQFF
size: many
D: TRBD2
J: TRBJ2-1
V: TRBV24-1

DNA: TGCAGCGCTTCCCCCTCAGGGGGCATTGGCACCGGGGAGCTGTTTTTT
CDR3: CSASPSGGIGTGELFF
size: many
D: TRBD1
J: TRBJ2-2
V: TRBV29-1

DNA: TGTGCCAGCAGCTTAGAAGGGGCAGGGGGCGTTGGCTACACCTTC
CDR3: CASSLEGAGGVGYTF
size: few
D: TRBD1
J: TRBJ1-2
V: TRBV7-9

DNA: TGTGCCAGCAACTTCGACCCCGAGGGACATAGTGAGCAGTTCTTC
CDR3: CASNFDPEGHSEQFF
size: many
D: NA
J: TRBJ2-1
V: TRBV9

DNA: TGTGCCAGCTCACCCCTAGCGGGGATCTTGGAGACCCAGTACTTC
CDR3: CASSPLAGILETQYF
size: few
D: TRBD2
J: TRBJ2-5
V: TRBV18

DNA: TGTGCCAGCAGCCCTAGGGGTAGGACAGATACGCAGTATTTT
CDR3: CASSPRGRTDTQYF
size: many
D: NA
J: TRBJ2-3
V: TRBV7-6

DNA: TGTGCCAGCAGTTCCCCTAGCGGGAGCGCGAACACCGGGGAGCTGTTTTTT
CDR3: CASSSPSGSANTGELFF
size: many
D: TRBD2
J: TRBJ2-2
V: TRBV28

DNA: TGTGCCAGCAGTTTATCCCGTACCTATCAGCCCCAGCATTTT
CDR3: CASSLSRTYQPQHF
size: many
D: NA
J: TRBJ1-5
V: TRBV28

DNA: TGTGCCAGCAGCTTAAGTAGATCGGCCACAGATACGCAGTATTTT
CDR3: CASSLSRSATDTQYF
size: many
D: NA
J: TRBJ2-3
V: TRBV7-2

DNA: TGTGCCAGCAGTTTACTAGCGAGGATAGGCTCCCCCTACAATGAGCAGCTCTTC
CDR3: CASSLLARIGSPYNEQLF
size: NA
D: NA
J: TRBJ2-1
V: TRBV12-3/TRBV12-4

DNA: TGCAGCGCCCGGGACAGGGGAATGTCTGGGGCCAACGTCCTGACTTTC
CDR3: CSARDRGMSGANVLTF
size: many
D: TRBD1
J: TRBJ2-6
V: TRBV29-1

DNA: TGTGCCAGCAGCCCCGACCACAGGGACCCTTTTGGCTACACCTTC
CDR3: CASSPDHRDPFGYTF
size: NA
D: NA
J: TRBJ1-2
V: TRBV9

DNA: TGTGCCTGGAGTGTACTCGGACAGGGGACCACCTTC
CDR3: CAWSVLGQGTTF
size: many
D: TRBD1
J: TRBJ1-2
V: TRBV30

DNA: TGTGCCTGGAGTGTTAACAGGGTCACTGAAGCTTTCTTT
CDR3: CAWSVNRVTEAFF
size: NA
D: NA
J: TRBJ1-1
V: TRBV30